This T cell receptor beta chain was identified in a study of blood T cell repertoires in COVID-19. Study as a whole: From the United States, Italy and Spain came samples of acute and convalescent COVID-19. T cells, B-cell-depleted T cells, or PBMCs provided the cDNA or gDNA that served as material.

Germline loops: CDR1 MNHNY, CDR2 SVGAGI (reference sequence). The ends lost 5 bases at V and 3 bases at J; junction bases unmatched: 8. The CDR3 sequence is 15 residues long. In the authors' methods: For nucleated cells, counts were estimated from reference gene primer amplification. Sequencing was performed with immunoSEQ multiplex PCR; in TCRdb, only in-frame clones are kept and a portion is missing. D and trimming were read from the DNA, whereas the V and J calls and clone size are those reported in that table. The sample includes tens of thousands of clones, nearly 90% of them seen just once. This TCR derives from a man in his fifties with active COVID-19. Sequencing was carried out using peripheral blood. The rearrangement links TRBV6-6 to TRBJ1-1, with 8 nucleotides matching TRBD1. Here the CDR3 reads CASSRSTGADTEAFF. The DNA of the CDR3 is TGTGCCAGCAGTCGCTCGACAGGGGCTGACACTGAAGCTTTCTTT.